This is a list of T cell receptor beta chains from one sample in a study of immune evolution from preneoplasia to lung adenocarcinoma. Assay used: immunoSEQ multiplex PCR; TCRdb lists only in-frame clones, some missing. The sample has 12,000 to 15,000 clones, about four fifths seen once. The sequenced sample consisted of FFPE minimally invasive lung adenocarcinoma tissue. The receptors derive from a person aged 60-79 years with lung adenocarcinoma. Each CDR3 is given with its conserved first and last residue. A D gene is named only where the DNA matches it firmly. Clone size is not always given. Where it is, it says once, few, many or a class for expanded clones.

clone_size: .
j_call: TRBJ2-7
d_call: .
v_call: TRBV7-9
cdr3_aa: CASSFGGPYEQYF
cdr3_nt: TGTGCCAGCAGCTTCGGCGGGCCCTACGAGCAGTACTTC

clone_size: .
j_call: TRBJ2-2
d_call: TRBD2
v_call: TRBV4-1
cdr3_aa: CASRESGGTTGELFF
cdr3_nt: TGCGCCAGCAGGGAGAGCGGGGGGACCACCGGGGAGCTGTTTTTT

clone_size: once
j_call: TRBJ2-6
d_call: .
v_call: TRBV10-3
cdr3_aa: CAISDPTAGANVLTF
cdr3_nt: TGTGCCATCAGTGACCCCACGGCTGGGGCCAACGTCCTGACTTTC

clone_size: .
j_call: TRBJ2-2
d_call: .
v_call: TRBV7-3
cdr3_aa: CASSRSQDPLTGELFF
cdr3_nt: TGTGCCAGCAGCCGATCGCAGGATCCTCTCACCGGGGAGCTGTTTTTT

clone_size: .
j_call: TRBJ2-1
d_call: TRBD2
v_call: TRBV30
cdr3_aa: CAWSWGGRARYEQFF
cdr3_nt: TGTGCCTGGAGTTGGGGCGGGAGGGCCAGGTATGAGCAGTTCTTC

clone_size: .
j_call: TRBJ1-4
d_call: TRBD1
v_call: TRBV27
cdr3_aa: CASRDRANEKLFF
cdr3_nt: TGTGCCAGCAGAGACAGGGCAAATGAAAAACTGTTTTTT

clone_size: .
j_call: TRBJ1-4
d_call: .
v_call: TRBV6-5
cdr3_aa: CASSIAEKLFF
cdr3_nt: TGTGCCAGCAGTATAGCGGAAAAACTGTTTTTT

clone_size: .
j_call: TRBJ2-1
d_call: TRBD2
v_call: TRBV4-2
cdr3_aa: CASSLSSGDSDEQFF
cdr3_nt: TGTGCCAGCAGCCTGAGTAGCGGGGATTCTGATGAGCAGTTCTTC

clone_size: .
j_call: TRBJ1-2
d_call: .
v_call: TRBV15
cdr3_aa: CATSVGTANYGYTF
cdr3_nt: TGTGCCACCAGTGTCGGGACGGCCAACTATGGCTACACCTTC

clone_size: .
j_call: TRBJ2-6
d_call: .
v_call: TRBV6-1
cdr3_aa: CASSAEGSGANVLTF
cdr3_nt: TGTGCCAGCAGCGCTGAGGGCTCTGGGGCCAACGTCCTGACTTTC

clone_size: .
j_call: TRBJ1-4
d_call: TRBD1
v_call: TRBV19
cdr3_aa: CASGQGANEKLFF
cdr3_nt: TGTGCCAGTGGACAGGGGGCGAATGAAAAACTGTTTTTT

clone_size: .
j_call: TRBJ2-1
d_call: TRBD2
v_call: TRBV10-2
cdr3_aa: CASGRELYNEQFF
cdr3_nt: TGCGCCAGCGGGCGGGAGCTATACAATGAGCAGTTCTTC

clone_size: few
j_call: TRBJ1-2
d_call: .
v_call: TRBV15
cdr3_aa: CATSQQGHGYTF
cdr3_nt: TGTGCCACCAGCCAACAGGGCCATGGCTACACCTTC

clone_size: .
j_call: TRBJ1-6
d_call: .
v_call: TRBV6-4
cdr3_aa: CASSESQDYNSPLHF
cdr3_nt: TGTGCCAGCAGTGAAAGCCAAGACTATAATTCACCCCTCCACTTT

clone_size: .
j_call: TRBJ2-5
d_call: .
v_call: TRBV10-1
cdr3_aa: CASSNPGQTQETQYF
cdr3_nt: TGCGCCAGCAGCAACCCGGGACAAACTCAAGAGACCCAGTACTTC

clone_size: .
j_call: TRBJ2-7
d_call: .
v_call: TRBV10-2
cdr3_aa: CASSTGYEQYF
cdr3_nt: TGCGCCAGCAGTACAGGCTACGAGCAGTACTTC

clone_size: .
j_call: TRBJ1-2
d_call: .
v_call: TRBV29-1
cdr3_aa: CSVDAQDSYGYTF
cdr3_nt: TGCAGCGTTGACGCACAGGATAGCTATGGCTACACCTTC

clone_size: .
j_call: TRBJ1-4
d_call: .
v_call: TRBV6-5
cdr3_aa: CASSSSGTTTNEKLFF
cdr3_nt: TGTGCCAGCAGTTCTAGCGGGACAACCACTAATGAAAAACTGTTTTTT

clone_size: .
j_call: TRBJ2-7
d_call: TRBD1
v_call: TRBV11-1
cdr3_aa: CASSSRDRTYEQYF
cdr3_nt: TGTGCCAGCAGCTCCCGGGACAGAACCTACGAGCAGTACTTC

clone_size: once
j_call: TRBJ1-2
d_call: .
v_call: TRBV11-3
cdr3_aa: CASSPSLGGLYGYTF
cdr3_nt: TGTGCCAGCAGCCCTAGCCTGGGGGGACTCTATGGCTACACTTTC

clone_size: .
j_call: TRBJ2-1
d_call: .
v_call: TRBV20-1
cdr3_aa: CSANVEEQFF
cdr3_nt: TGCAGTGCCAACGTAGAGGAGCAGTTCTTC

clone_size: .
j_call: TRBJ1-1
d_call: .
v_call: TRBV7-2
cdr3_aa: CASSLGPVTEAFF
cdr3_nt: TGTGCCAGCAGCCTAGGACCCGTCACTGAAGCTTTCTTT

clone_size: once
j_call: TRBJ2-5
d_call: TRBD2
v_call: TRBV11-2
cdr3_aa: CASSLVTGGRKTQYF
cdr3_nt: TGTGCCAGCAGCTTGGTTACGGGGGGGCGGAAGACCCAGTACTTC

clone_size: .
j_call: TRBJ2-5
d_call: TRBD2
v_call: TRBV7-9
cdr3_aa: CASSRTSGMETQYF
cdr3_nt: TGTGCCAGCAGCCGGACTAGCGGGATGGAGACCCAGTACTTC

clone_size: .
j_call: TRBJ2-1
d_call: TRBD2
v_call: TRBV4-3
cdr3_aa: CASSQDGWGGNNEQFF
cdr3_nt: TGCGCCAGCAGCCAAGACGGGTGGGGGGGTAACAATGAGCAGTTCTTC

clone_size: .
j_call: TRBJ1-1
d_call: .
v_call: TRBV27
cdr3_aa: CASSSPPGGHRTEAFF
cdr3_nt: TGTGCCAGCAGTTCCCCCCCGGGGGGACACAGGACTGAAGCTTTCTTT

clone_size: .
j_call: TRBJ2-7
d_call: .
v_call: TRBV11-2
cdr3_aa: CASNLFRGYEQYF
cdr3_nt: TGTGCCAGCAACCTCTTTAGGGGCTACGAGCAGTACTTC

clone_size: large
j_call: TRBJ1-5
d_call: TRBD1
v_call: TRBV27
cdr3_aa: CASSSRTGGVDQPQHF
cdr3_nt: TGTGCCAGCAGTTCGAGGACAGGGGGCGTCGATCAGCCCCAGCATTTT

clone_size: once
j_call: TRBJ1-1
d_call: .
v_call: TRBV28
cdr3_aa: CASNGGRSTEAFF
cdr3_nt: TGTGCCAGCAATGGGGGGAGGTCAACTGAAGCTTTCTTT

clone_size: .
j_call: TRBJ1-3
d_call: .
v_call: TRBV7-8
cdr3_aa: CASSRDRTGNTIYF
cdr3_nt: TGTGCCAGCAGCCGTGACAGGACAGGAAACACCATATATTTT

clone_size: .
j_call: TRBJ2-2
d_call: TRBD2
v_call: TRBV5-6
cdr3_aa: CASRVRELVSGELFF
cdr3_nt: TGTGCCAGCAGGGTGCGGGAGTTGGTGTCCGGGGAGCTGTTTTTT

clone_size: .
j_call: TRBJ1-5
d_call: TRBD1
v_call: TRBV18
cdr3_aa: CASSPDRGISNQPQHF
cdr3_nt: TGTGCCAGCTCCCCGGACAGGGGGATTAGCAATCAGCCCCAGCATTTT

clone_size: once
j_call: TRBJ1-2
d_call: .
v_call: TRBV2
cdr3_aa: CASSEALGGYTF
cdr3_nt: TGTGCCAGCAGTGAAGCGCTGGGGGGCTACACCTTC

clone_size: .
j_call: TRBJ1-2
d_call: .
v_call: TRBV7-9
cdr3_aa: CASSLWGDRNYGYTF
cdr3_nt: TGTGCCAGCAGCTTATGGGGAGACAGGAACTATGGCTACACCTTC

clone_size: .
j_call: TRBJ2-7
d_call: .
v_call: TRBV10-3
cdr3_aa: CASQGIHEQYF
cdr3_nt: TGTGCCTCACAGGGAATTCACGAGCAGTACTTC

clone_size: .
j_call: TRBJ2-7
d_call: TRBD1
v_call: TRBV18
cdr3_aa: CASSRTGGPQSYEQYF
cdr3_nt: TGTGCCAGCTCCCGGACAGGGGGGCCCCAATCCTACGAGCAGTACTTC

clone_size: .
j_call: TRBJ2-7
d_call: .
v_call: TRBV7-2
cdr3_aa: CASSLGLSSYEQYF
cdr3_nt: TGTGCCAGCAGCTTGGGACTCTCCTCCTACGAGCAGTACTTC